Below, 8 T cell receptor beta chains from the same sample are listed, as sequenced in a study of blood T cell repertoires in COVID-19. Repertoires were generated with immunoSEQ multiplex PCR, while TCRdb's copy carries only in-frame clones and drops some. This sample carries some 150,000 clones, roughly nine tenths of them seen once, and the ten largest clones take roughly 3.1%. Sequencing used peripheral blood. Receptor source: a man aged 60 to 75 with acute or convalescent COVID-19.

The genes are TRBV2 and TRBJ2-1, with D perhaps TRBD1 (6 bases). This CDR3 has 13 amino acids. V shed 8 bases and J shed 7 bases, with 15 bases lying between them. Germline V gene data show CDR1 as SNHLY and CDR2 as FYNNEI. DNA for the CDR3: TGTGCCAGCGAAATACAGGGTACGAATGAGCAGTTCTTC. Residues: CASEIQGTNEQFF.

V is TRBV4-3 and J is TRBJ1-1; D might be TRBD1 (6 bases). Germline V CDR1 and CDR2: LGHNA, YSLEER. Trimming removed 1 base from V and 1 base from J, with 7 bases in between. The CDR3 has 14 residues. CDR3 coding DNA: TGCGCCAGCAGCCAAGGGGACACGAACACTGAAGCTTTCTTT. This translates into CASSQGDTNTEAFF.

The CDR3 loop is CASDWRGGVEAFF. Here the CDR3 DNA reads TGTGCCAGCGATTGGAGGGGGGGAGTTGAAGCTTTCTTT. This chain links TRBV7-9 with TRBJ1-1; perhaps TRBD1 as D (6 bases). Per germline, CDR1 SEHNR and CDR2 FQNEAQ (reference sequence). The CDR3 is 13 amino acids. Trimming cost V 8 bases and J 7 bases, with 17 bases left between them.

The gene calls are TRBV4-1 and TRBJ1-2; a possible D gene is TRBD1 (6 bases). The CDR3 sequence is 15 residues long. Trimming left V 1 base short and J 5 bases short, with 14 bases between. From germline, CDR1 is MGHRA and CDR2 YSYEKL. The CDR3 DNA is TGCGCCAGCAGCCAAGGAAGAGCAGGGGCATATGGCTACACCTTC. This encodes CASSQGRAGAYGYTF.

This clone was counted a single time. This chain joins TRBV27 and TRBJ2-1; a weak D match, TRBD2 (7 bases). V gave up 6 bases and J gave up 4 bases, with 19 bases separating them. Germline CDR1 MNHEY, CDR2 SMNVEV (reference sequence). This CDR3 contains 16 residues. As DNA, the CDR3 is TGTGCCAGCAGAGTAGGAGGGGGGGGCTCATACAATGAGCAGTTCTTC. This sequence encodes CASRVGGGGSYNEQFF.

This clone was seen once. The chain combines TRBV11-2 with TRBJ2-3, with 7 bases aligning to TRBD1. Germline loops: CDR1 SGHAT, CDR2 FQNNGV. Trimming at V came to 1 base and at J to 3 bases, leaving 10 bases not matched to a gene. The CDR3 contains 17 residues. The CDR3 sequence is CASSLVGTAARTDTQYF. DNA of the CDR3: TGTGCCAGCAGCTTAGTCGGGACAGCTGCTCGTACAGATACGCAGTATTTT.

The rearrangement joins TRBV5-8 to TRBJ2-2; 9 nucleotides line up with TRBD1. Germline trimming cut 6 bases from V and 3 bases from J; bases unmatched to any gene: 9. This CDR3 comprises 16 residues. CDR1 is SGHTS and CDR2 is YDEGEE in the germline V gene. The CDR3 coding sequence is TGTGCCAGCAACGGAAACCGGGACAGGGACACCGGGGAGCTGTTTTTT. Translated: CASNGNRDRDTGELFF. The full variable domain, rest sourced from reference TRBV5-8 and TRBJ2-2, is EAGVTQSPTHLIKTRGQQATLRCSPISGHTSVYWYQQALGLGLQFLLWYDEGEERNRGNFPPRFSGRQFPNYSSELNVNALELEDSALYLCASNGNRDRDTGELFFGEGSRLTVL.

The chain has TRBV29-1 and TRBJ2-1; perhaps TRBD2 as D (5 bases). Trimming took off 4 bases at V and 9 bases at J, with 16 bases between the two ends. The CDR3 consists of 13 residues. Germline-derived CDR1 and CDR2 are SQVTM and ANQGSEA. The CDR3 sequence: CSVVGEKIGEQFF. The CDR3 nucleotides read TGCAGCGTTGTTGGGGAGAAAATAGGTGAGCAGTTCTTC.